This TCR beta chain was recovered during a study of post-analysis software for immune sequencing data. Libraries were made from TCR beta cDNA, and they carried unique molecular identifiers. TCRdb independently ran MiXCR on the PCR reads; one entry per CDR3 protein. The repertoire holds 150,000 to 200,000 distinct CDR3 sequences, with around 36% as singletons. This clonotype was counted between two and nine times. There are 14 residues in the CDR3. V shed 3 bases and J shed 5 bases, with 13 bases lying between them. From germline, CDR1 is MNHEY and CDR2 SMNVEV (reference sequence). This TCR was sampled from a girl under 18 with multiple sclerosis. The chain joins TRBV27 to TRBJ2-5; D is uncertain. The material sequenced was blood, taken after autologous hematopoietic stem cell transplantation. The DNA for the CDR3 is TGTGCCAGCAGTTTTGGGCGGTCAATGGAGACCCAGTACTTC. Translating it yields CASSFGRSMETQYF.